This T cell receptor (beta chain) stems from a study of OX40 agonist ivuxolimab in advanced cancers. Study-level information: Those enrolled were 82.7% male, with a mean age of around 60 years and ages from about 20 to 79.

Losses at the gene ends were 2 bases for V and 3 bases for J; bases not matched to a gene: 5. Looked up from germline, CDR1 is MNHEY and CDR2 is SVGAGI. CDR3 length equals 15 residues. Patients who had autoimmune disease history or got systemic immunosuppression were left out. Sampling of blood occurred at baseline, cycle 4 day 1, and cycle 7 day 1. The protocol was immunoSEQ multiplex PCR, while the TCRdb copy is restricted to in-frame clones and leaves out a portion. The sample lists around 100,000 clones; 80% to 95% were seen once. Sample: CD4+ or CD8+ T cells sorted from blood, taken in a trial of the OX40 agonist ivuxolimab. This TCR was sampled from an adult with an advanced solid tumor such as melanoma, head and neck, liver or kidney cancer. The chain couples TRBV6-5 to TRBJ2-7; TRBD1 aligns across 9 bases. CDR3 in DNA: TGTGCCAGCAGTTACCTCCCGGGACAGGGCTACGAGCAGTACTTC. Protein sequence: CASSYLPGQGYEQYF.